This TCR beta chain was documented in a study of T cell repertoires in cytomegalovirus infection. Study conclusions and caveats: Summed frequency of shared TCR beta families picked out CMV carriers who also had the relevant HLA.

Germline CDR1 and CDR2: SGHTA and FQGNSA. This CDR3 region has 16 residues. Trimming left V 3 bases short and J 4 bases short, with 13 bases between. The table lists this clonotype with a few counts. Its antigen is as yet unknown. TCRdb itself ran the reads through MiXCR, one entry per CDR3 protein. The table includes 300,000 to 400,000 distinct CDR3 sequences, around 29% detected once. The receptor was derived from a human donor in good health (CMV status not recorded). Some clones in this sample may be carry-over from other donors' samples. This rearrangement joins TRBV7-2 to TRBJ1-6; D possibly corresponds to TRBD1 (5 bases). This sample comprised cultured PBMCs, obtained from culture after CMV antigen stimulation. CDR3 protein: CASSFRRGQYNSPLHF. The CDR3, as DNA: TGTGCCAGCAGCTTTAGGCGGGGCCAGTATAATTCACCCCTCCACTTT. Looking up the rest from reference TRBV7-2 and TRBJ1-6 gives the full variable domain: GAGVSQSPSNKVTEKGKDVELRCDPISGHTALYWYRQSLGQGLEFLIYFQGNSAPDKSGLPSDRFSAERTGGSVSTLTIQRTQQEDSAVYLCASSFRRGQYNSPLHFGNGTRLTVT.